The 18 T cell receptor beta chains listed next were all sequenced from one sample in a study of technical replicates of blood from a few donors. The repertoire was sequenced with immunoSEQ multiplex PCR; TCRdb's copy has only in-frame clones and lacks some. The table includes about 89,000 clones, 85% to 95% detected once. What was sequenced was T cells isolated from PBMCs. These receptors were obtained from a human donor in good health.

The chain recombines TRBV2 with TRBJ2-5; 10 bases line up with TRBD2. The CDR3 contains 16 residues. Losses at the gene ends were 0 bases for V and 4 bases for J; bases not matched to a gene: 5. Germline CDR1 is SNHLY and CDR2 is FYNNEI. The CDR3 DNA is TGTGCCAGCAGTGAAGCCAGCGGGAGGGCGAGAGAGACCCAGTACTTC. This translates into CASSEASGRARETQYF.

The chain carries TRBV20-1 and TRBJ2-3; D might be TRBD2 (5 bases). This CDR3 is built from 11 residues. The germline CDR1 and CDR2 sequences are DFQATT and SNEGSKA (reference sequence). V lost 6 bases to trimming and J lost 6 bases, with 10 bases between them. The CDR3 reads CSAASGDTQYF. The CDR3 bases are TGCAGTGCGGCCTCGGGGGATACGCAGTATTTT.

The chain recombines TRBV25-1 with TRBJ2-7, with 7 bases that match TRBD1. The germline V gene encodes CDR1 MGHDK and CDR2 SYGVNS. V shed 3 bases, J shed 4 bases, and the junction held 9 bases outside the gene matches. This CDR3 contains 15 residues. The CDR3 spells CASSDIRGRVYEQYF. In DNA form, the CDR3 reads TGTGCCAGCAGTGATATAAGGGGGCGAGTGTACGAGCAGTACTTC.

The chain combines TRBV10-3 with TRBJ1-3; no firm D call. V was shortened by 3 bases and J by 4 bases, with 13 bases between the two germline ends. This CDR3 contains 15 residues. Germline CDR1 and CDR2: ENHRY and SYGVKD. CDR3: CAISDTNGGGNTIYF. In nucleotides, the CDR3 is TGTGCCATCAGTGACACCAATGGAGGGGGAAACACCATATATTTT.

V usage is TRBV6-5 and J usage is TRBJ1-6; a weak D match, TRBD1 (6 bases). Trimming stripped 2 bases from V and 15 bases from J, with 20 bases between. Per germline, CDR1 MNHEY and CDR2 SVGAGI. The CDR3 covers 15 residues. The CDR3 coding sequence is TGTGCCAGCAGTTACAAATGGCCAGGGGAGAGGATCCTCCACTTT. Amino acid sequence: CASSYKWPGERILHF.

This chain uses TRBV6-5 with TRBJ1-2, with D uncertain. Looked up from germline, CDR1 is MNHEY and CDR2 is SVGAGI. V lost 3 bases, J lost 4 bases, and 15 bases lay in between. The CDR3 runs to 15 residues. CDR3 loop: CASSYQEGLLYGYTF. The CDR3 nucleotides read TGTGCCAGCAGTTATCAAGAGGGCCTCCTCTATGGCTACACCTTC.

CDR3 in DNA: TGTGCCAGCAGCGTTCGGGGGGGGCTCGCAACTAATGAAAAACTGTTTTTT. Protein product: CASSVRGGLATNEKLFF. The chain joins TRBV9 to TRBJ1-4, with D possibly matching TRBD1 (6 bases). Deletions cut 2 bases from V and 0 bases from J, with 14 bases between. CDR3 size: 17 residues. The germline V gene has CDR1 SGDLS and CDR2 YYNGEE.

V gene TRBV6-6 combines with J gene TRBJ1-2, with D perhaps TRBD1 (5 bases). The CDR3 is 12 residues long. CDR1 and CDR2 from the germline V gene are MNHNY and SVGAGI (reference sequence). Trimming removed 6 bases at V and 5 bases at J, with 10 bases between. This CDR3 reads CASSPDSYGYTF. The CDR3 coding sequence is TGTGCCAGCAGCCCTGACAGTTATGGCTACACCTTC.

The chain recombines TRBV29-1 with TRBJ2-5; 8 bases match TRBD1. V gave up 4 bases and J gave up 5 bases; unmatched junction bases: 6. There are 13 residues in the CDR3. The germline V gene encodes CDR1 SQVTM and CDR2 ANQGSEA. The CDR3, as DNA: TGCAGCGTTGCTACAGGGGGAGGTGAGACCCAGTACTTC. Translation: CSVATGGGETQYF. The variable domain in full, with the rest retrieved from reference TRBV29-1 and TRBJ2-5, is SAVISQKPSRDICQRGTSLTIQCQVDSQVTMMFWYRQQPGQSLTLIATANQGSEATYESGFVIDKFPISRPNLTFSTLTVSNMSPEDSSIYLCSVATGGGETQYFGPGTRLLVL.

V is TRBV6-1 and J is TRBJ2-3, with 8 bases matching TRBD1. V was clipped by 4 bases and J by 2 bases; unmatched bases: 8. From germline, CDR1 is MNHNS and CDR2 SASEGT. The CDR3 contains 16 residues. The CDR3: CASSARMTGATDTQYF. CDR3 coding DNA: TGTGCCAGCAGTGCCCGAATGACAGGGGCCACAGATACGCAGTATTTT.

The chain has TRBV25-1 and TRBJ2-1; 9 bases fit TRBD2. CDR3 length: 17 residues. Germline V gives CDR1 MGHDK, CDR2 SYGVNS. The ends lost 1 base at V and 7 bases at J; junction bases unmatched: 11. As DNA, the CDR3 is TGTGCCAGCAGTGAATTGGGAGTAGCGGGAGTAAAGAATGAGCAGTTCTTC. This encodes CASSELGVAGVKNEQFF.

This clone has just one count. The chain links TRBV5-4 to TRBJ2-7, with D possibly matching TRBD2 (6 bases). V gave up 0 bases and J gave up 1 base, with 17 bases separating them. The CDR3 extends over 17 amino acids. Germline V gene sequence: CDR1 SGHNT, CDR2 YYREEE (reference sequence). CDR3: CASSLGYGSGRSYEQYF. In nucleotides, the CDR3 is TGTGCCAGCAGCTTGGGTTACGGAAGCGGGCGATCCTACGAGCAGTACTTC.

The genes are TRBV19 and TRBJ1-5; 9 bases are shared with TRBD1. Germline V gene data show CDR1 as LNHDA and CDR2 as SQIVND (reference sequence). The CDR3 sequence is 15 residues long. Unmatched junction bases numbered 7, after V lost 3 bases and J lost 7 bases. This chain's CDR3 is CASSIGTGLYQPQHF. The CDR3 DNA reads as TGTGCCAGTAGTATTGGGACAGGGTTGTACCAGCCCCAGCATTTT.

The chain carries TRBV6-5 and TRBJ1-1; 9 bases are a match to TRBD1. Germline values: CDR1 MNHEY, CDR2 SVGAGI. Trimming at V came to 1 base and at J to 4 bases, leaving 7 bases not matched to a gene. This CDR3 has 16 amino acids. The CDR3 DNA follows: TGTGCCAGCAGTTACTACTTGGGACAGGGCGGCACTGAAGCTTTCTTT. This encodes CASSYYLGQGGTEAFF.

The chain carries TRBV2 and TRBJ2-1; the match to TRBD1 covers 11 bases. Per the germline V gene, CDR1 is SNHLY and CDR2 is FYNNEI. Trimming at V came to 7 bases and at J to 3 bases, leaving 5 bases not matched to a gene. The CDR3 spans 15 residues. CDR3 DNA: TGTGCCAGCAAGGGGGACAGGGGGAACTACAATGAGCAGTTCTTC. The encoded protein is CASKGDRGNYNEQFF. The full variable domain, completed using reference TRBV2 and TRBJ2-1, is EPEVTQTPSHQVTQMGQEVILRCVPISNHLYFYWYRQILGQKVEFLVSFYNNEISEKSEIFDDQFSVERPDGSNFTLKIRSTKLEDSAMYFCASKGDRGNYNEQFFGPGTRLTVL.

The rearrangement joins TRBV5-1 to TRBJ2-7; no clear D. CDR3 length: 15 residues. Germline V gene sequence: CDR1 SGHRS, CDR2 YFSETQ. Deletions cut 0 bases from V and 3 bases from J, with 13 bases between. CDR3 amino acids: CASSLGSPGGYEQYF. CDR3 in DNA: TGCGCCAGCAGCTTGGGGTCCCCGGGTGGCTACGAGCAGTACTTC.

The chain recombines TRBV28 with TRBJ2-1; 9 bases line up with TRBD2. The CDR3 sequence is 16 residues long. The V segment lost 1 base and the J segment 4 bases; nucleotides outside the gene matches: 5. The V gene's germline CDR1 is MDHEN and CDR2 SYDVKM. CDR3 nucleotide sequence: TGTGCCAGCAGTTTATCAGCTAGCGGGACGTACAATGAGCAGTTCTTC. It encodes CASSLSASGTYNEQFF.

This clone was found once. The V gene is TRBV11-2, the J gene TRBJ1-1, with D possibly being TRBD1 (6 bases). The CDR3 has 16 amino acids. V lost 5 bases and J 5 bases, leaving 21 bases between the germline ends. Germline V gene sequence: CDR1 SGHAT, CDR2 FQNNGV. This CDR3 reads CASSPSKQGVITEAFF. CDR3 sequence (DNA): TGTGCCAGCAGCCCGTCGAAACAGGGCGTGATAACTGAAGCTTTCTTT.